This T cell receptor beta chain was obtained from a study of technical replicates of blood from four donors. Between the trimmed V and J ends, which lost 8 bases and 10 bases, there was a span of 9 bases. The CDR3 has 10 residues. Germline-derived CDR1 and CDR2 are MGHDK and SYGVNS. Produced via immunoSEQ multiplex PCR; TCRdb's table is partial and in-frame only. The table shows some 87,000 clones, with 93% occurring only once. The source of this sequence is a human donor in good health. The genes are TRBV25-1 and TRBJ2-1; D possibly corresponds to TRBD1 (6 bases). Sequencing used T cells isolated from PBMCs. CDR3 residues: CASGGWEQFF. CDR3 DNA: TGTGCCAGCGGGGGCTGGGAGCAGTTCTTC.